The sequence of this T cell receptor (beta chain) was determined in a study of blood T cell repertoires in COVID-19. Produced via immunoSEQ multiplex PCR; TCRdb's table is partial and in-frame only. The table includes around 72,000 clones, roughly 82% detected once. Germline CDR1 is SGHDT and CDR2 is YYEEEE. This CDR3 has 13 amino acids. V was trimmed by 10 bases and J by 5 bases, leaving 19 bases between them. Material for sequencing was peripheral blood. The chain links TRBV5-6 to TRBJ2-7, with D possibly being TRBD1 (5 bases). The TCR comes from a human donor in a cohort sampled during active COVID-19. The CDR3 bases are TGTGCCTCGGCCGGGCAGGGTTCCCACGAGCAGTACTTC. Amino acid sequence: CASAGQGSHEQYF.